This T cell receptor beta chain was sequenced for a study of shared clonotypes between healthy human individuals. V shed 4 bases, J shed 3 bases, and the junction held 10 bases outside the gene matches. The length of the CDR3 is 18 residues. CDR1 and CDR2 from the germline V gene are SGHRS and YFSETQ. Assay: immunoSEQ multiplex PCR; the TCRdb copy retains only in-frame clones and omits some. The sample lists about 2.5 million clones, 85% to 95% occurring once. This TCR came from a man aged 18 to 30 in good health. Some clones in this sample may be carry-over from other donors' samples. The genes are TRBV5-1 and TRBJ2-3; 14 bases line up with TRBD2. The sample comprised naive CD4+ T cells from PBMCs. The subset was: CD45RA+ positively selected. The CDR3 DNA sequence: TGCGCCAGCAGCCCCGGCGGGACTAGCGGGAGTGTAACAGATACGCAGTATTTT. It is translated as CASSPGGTSGSVTDTQYF.